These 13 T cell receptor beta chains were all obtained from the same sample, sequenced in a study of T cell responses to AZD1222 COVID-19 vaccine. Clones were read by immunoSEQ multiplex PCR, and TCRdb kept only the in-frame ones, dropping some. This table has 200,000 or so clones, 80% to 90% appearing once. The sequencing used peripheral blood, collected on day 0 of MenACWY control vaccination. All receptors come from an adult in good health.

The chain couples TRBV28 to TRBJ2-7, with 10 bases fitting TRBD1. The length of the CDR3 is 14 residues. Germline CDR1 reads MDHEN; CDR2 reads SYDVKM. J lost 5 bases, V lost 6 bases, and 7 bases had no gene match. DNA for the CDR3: TGTGCCAGCAGCTTGGGGGGACAGGGGCACGAGCAGTACTTC. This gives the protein CASSLGGQGHEQYF.

CDR3 sequence reads: CASSLMKGSSGGNNEQFF. The CDR3 region has the DNA TGTGCCAGCAGCTTAATGAAGGGGAGTAGCGGGGGGAACAATGAGCAGTTCTTC. The V call is TRBV7-9, the J call TRBJ2-1, with TRBD2 matching over 10 bases. Germline V gene data show CDR1 as SEHNR and CDR2 as FQNEAQ (reference sequence). V dropped 2 bases and J dropped 5; count of bases not matched to a gene: 12. The length of the CDR3 is 18 residues.

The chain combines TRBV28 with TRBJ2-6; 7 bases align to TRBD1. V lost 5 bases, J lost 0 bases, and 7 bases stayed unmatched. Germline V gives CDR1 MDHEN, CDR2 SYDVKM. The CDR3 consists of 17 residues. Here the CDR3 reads CASSPLGQASGANVLTF. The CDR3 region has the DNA TGTGCCAGCAGTCCCCTAGGACAGGCCTCTGGGGCCAACGTCCTGACTTTC.

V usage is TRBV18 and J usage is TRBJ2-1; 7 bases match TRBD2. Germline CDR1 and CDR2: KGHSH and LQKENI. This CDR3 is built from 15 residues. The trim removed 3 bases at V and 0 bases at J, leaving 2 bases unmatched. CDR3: CASSPGGSSYNEQFF. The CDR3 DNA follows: TGTGCCAGCTCACCGGGCGGGAGCTCCTACAATGAGCAGTTCTTC.

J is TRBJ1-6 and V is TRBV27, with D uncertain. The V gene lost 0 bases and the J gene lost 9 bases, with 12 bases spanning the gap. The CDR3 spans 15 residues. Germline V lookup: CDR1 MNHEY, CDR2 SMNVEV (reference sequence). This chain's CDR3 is CASSLSPMNRSPLHF. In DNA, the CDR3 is TGTGCCAGCAGTTTATCGCCAATGAATCGTTCACCCCTCCACTTT.

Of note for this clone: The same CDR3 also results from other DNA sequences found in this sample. The DNA for the CDR3 is TGCAGTGCTAGGGGGGCAACTGAAGCTTTCTTT. It encodes CSARGATEAFF. J is TRBJ1-1 and V is TRBV20-1, with a possible D match to TRBD1 (6 bases). The germline CDR1 and CDR2 sequences are DFQATT and SNEGSKA (reference sequence). V was pared by 3 bases and J by 5 bases, with 7 bases between. The CDR3 loop spans 11 amino acids.

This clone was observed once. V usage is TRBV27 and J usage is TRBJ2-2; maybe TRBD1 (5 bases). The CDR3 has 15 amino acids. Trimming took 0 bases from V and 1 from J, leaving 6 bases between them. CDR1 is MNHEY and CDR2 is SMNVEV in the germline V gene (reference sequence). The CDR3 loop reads CASSLSGENTGELFF. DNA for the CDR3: TGTGCCAGCAGTTTATCAGGGGAGAACACCGGGGAGCTGTTTTTT.

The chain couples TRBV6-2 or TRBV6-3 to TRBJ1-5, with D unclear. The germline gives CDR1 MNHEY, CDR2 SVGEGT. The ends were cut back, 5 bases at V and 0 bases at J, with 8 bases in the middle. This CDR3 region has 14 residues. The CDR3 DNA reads TGTGCCAGCAGTCCGACGAATAGCAATCAGCCCCAGCATTTT. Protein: CASSPTNSNQPQHF.

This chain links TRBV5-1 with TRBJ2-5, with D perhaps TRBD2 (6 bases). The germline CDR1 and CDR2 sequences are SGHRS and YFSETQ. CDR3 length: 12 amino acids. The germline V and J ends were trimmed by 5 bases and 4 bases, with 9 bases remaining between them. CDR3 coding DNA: TGCGCCAGCAGACGGGAGTCAGAGACCCAGTACTTC. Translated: CASRRESETQYF.

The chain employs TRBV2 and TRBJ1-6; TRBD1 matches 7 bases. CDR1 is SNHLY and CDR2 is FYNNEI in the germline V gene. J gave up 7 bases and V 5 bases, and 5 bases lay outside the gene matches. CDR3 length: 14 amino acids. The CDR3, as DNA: TGTGCCAGCAGTCTACAGGGGCCGAATTCACCCCTCCACTTT. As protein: CASSLQGPNSPLHF.

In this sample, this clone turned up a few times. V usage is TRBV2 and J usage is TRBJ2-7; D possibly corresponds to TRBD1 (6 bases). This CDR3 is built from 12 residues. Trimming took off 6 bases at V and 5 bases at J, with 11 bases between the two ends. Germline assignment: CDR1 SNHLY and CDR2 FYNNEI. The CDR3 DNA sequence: TGTGCCAGCAGCCTAACAGGGCACGAGCAGTACTTC. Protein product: CASSLTGHEQYF.

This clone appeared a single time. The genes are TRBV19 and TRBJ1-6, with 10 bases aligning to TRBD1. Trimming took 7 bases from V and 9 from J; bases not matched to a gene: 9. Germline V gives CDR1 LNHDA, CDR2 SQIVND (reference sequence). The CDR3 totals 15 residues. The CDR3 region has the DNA TGTGCCAGTACCCAGGGGGGACAGGGGAGTTCACCCCTCCACTTT. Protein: CASTQGGQGSSPLHF.

Written as DNA, the CDR3 is TGTGCCAGCAGTTACGTGGGCACAGGGGTGCCTGAAGCTTTCTTT. Protein product: CASSYVGTGVPEAFF. This sequence joins TRBV6-5 and TRBJ1-1, with 7 bases aligning to TRBD1. Germline lookup yields CDR1 MNHEY and CDR2 SVGAGI. J gave up 6 bases and V 2 bases, and 9 bases lay outside the gene matches. The CDR3 runs 15 residues.